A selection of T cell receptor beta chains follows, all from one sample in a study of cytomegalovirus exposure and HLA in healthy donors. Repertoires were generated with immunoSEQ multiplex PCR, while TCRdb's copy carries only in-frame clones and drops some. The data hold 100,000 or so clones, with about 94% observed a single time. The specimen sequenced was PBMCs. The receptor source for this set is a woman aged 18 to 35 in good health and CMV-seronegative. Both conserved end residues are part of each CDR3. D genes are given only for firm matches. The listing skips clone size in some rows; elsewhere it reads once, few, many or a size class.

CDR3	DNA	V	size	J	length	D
CASSVDRLAGGYNEQFF	TGTGCCAGCAGCGTAGATAGACTAGCGGGAGGGTACAATGAGCAGTTCTTC	TRBV9	-	TRBJ2-1	17	TRBD2
CASSESGAATNEKLFF	TGCGCCAGCAGTGAGTCGGGGGCGGCAACTAATGAAAAACTGTTTTTT	TRBV10-2	-	TRBJ1-4	16	-
CASSQEDLGQYNSPLHF	TGCGCCAGCAGCCAAGAGGATCTGGGACAGTATAATTCACCCCTCCACTTT	TRBV4-1	-	TRBJ1-6	17	TRBD1
CASSEYGQETQYF	TGTGCCAGCAGTGAATACGGGCAAGAGACCCAGTACTTC	TRBV6-1	-	TRBJ2-5	13	-
CASSLEAGIEETQYF	TGCGCCAGCAGCTTGGAGGCGGGAATCGAAGAGACCCAGTACTTC	TRBV5-1	-	TRBJ2-5	15	-
CASSFRGYSGNTIYF	TGTGCCAGCAGCTTCCGGGGTTACTCTGGAAACACCATATATTTT	TRBV5-6	-	TRBJ1-3	15	-
CASSQAPQGSGANVLTF	TGCGCCAGCAGCCAAGCTCCACAGGGGTCTGGGGCCAACGTCCTGACTTTC	TRBV4-1	-	TRBJ2-6	17	TRBD1
CASSHYAGGPYEQFF	TGTGCCAGCAGCCACTACGCGGGGGGGCCCTATGAGCAGTTCTTC	TRBV11-2	-	TRBJ2-1	15	TRBD2
CASSVRYQETQYF	TGTGCCAGCAGCGTCCGGTACCAAGAGACCCAGTACTTC	TRBV9	-	TRBJ2-5	13	-
CASSVPRGEQFF	TGTGCCAGCAGCGTACCCAGGGGTGAGCAGTTCTTC	TRBV9	-	TRBJ2-1	12	-
CASSQEEGSGWNEQFF	TGTGCCAGCAGCCAAGAGGAGGGTAGTGGCTGGAATGAGCAGTTCTTC	TRBV4-2	-	TRBJ2-1	16	-
CASSYSSLRDIAFF	TGTGCCAGCAGTTACTCGAGCCTCAGGGATATAGCTTTCTTT	TRBV6-5	-	TRBJ1-1	14	-
CASSLRTSGAQETQYF	TGTGCCAGCAGCCTTAGGACTAGCGGGGCCCAAGAGACCCAGTACTTC	TRBV4-2	once	TRBJ2-5	16	TRBD2
CASSFTGLAGNRDTQYF	TGCGCCAGCAGCTTTACGGGACTAGCGGGAAATCGAGATACGCAGTATTTT	TRBV5-1	-	TRBJ2-3	17	TRBD2
CASSQDLEGLSNHEQFF	TGTGCCAGCAGCCAAGATCTCGAGGGCCTAAGCAACCATGAGCAGTTCTTC	TRBV4-2	-	TRBJ2-1	17	-
CASSRPEVSSYEQYF	TGTGCCAGCAGCCGACCGGAGGTGAGCTCCTACGAGCAGTACTTC	TRBV5-5	-	TRBJ2-7	15	-
CASSPGTGGYQPQHF	TGCGCCAGCAGCCCGGGGACAGGGGGGTATCAGCCCCAGCATTTT	TRBV5-1	-	TRBJ1-5	15	TRBD1
CASRVAGAPAPDTQYF	TGTGCCAGCAGGGTAGCGGGAGCTCCGGCTCCGGATACGCAGTATTTT	TRBV7-2	few	TRBJ2-3	16	TRBD2
CASSFVLSTDTQYF	TGTGCCAGCAGCTTCGTACTGAGCACAGATACGCAGTATTTT	TRBV5-8	-	TRBJ2-3	14	-
CASSPGTGTHQPQHF	TGTGCCAGCAGCCCCGGGACAGGGACGCATCAGCCCCAGCATTTT	TRBV7-2	-	TRBJ1-5	15	TRBD1
CAISEARRLDEQYF	TGTGCCATCAGTGAAGCACGGCGGTTGGACGAGCAGTACTTC	TRBV10-3	-	TRBJ2-7	14	-
CASSAGASGASYQETQYF	TGCGCCAGCAGCGCTGGGGCTAGCGGAGCCAGCTACCAAGAGACCCAGTACTTC	TRBV5-1	-	TRBJ2-5	18	TRBD2
CASSLAAGIAEAFF	TGCGCCAGCAGCTTGGCGGCAGGGATCGCTGAAGCTTTCTTT	TRBV5-1	-	TRBJ1-1	14	-